Following are 8 T cell receptor beta chains from one sample sequenced in a study of blood T cell repertoires in COVID-19. The data were produced by immunoSEQ multiplex PCR, yet TCRdb's version contains in-frame clones alone and is incomplete. The data hold roughly 300,000 clones, with about 89% observed a single time. The source material was peripheral blood. These receptors all stem from a woman between 45 and 65 years old who had recovered from COVID-19.

CDR3 DNA sequence: TGTGCCAGCAGCTCGAGGGGGGGGAAGAACACCGGGGAGCTGTTTTTT. Translation: CASSSRGGKNTGELFF. This chain joins TRBV7-6 and TRBJ2-2, with D tentatively TRBD2 (7 bases). Germline loops: CDR1 SGHVS, CDR2 FNYEAQ. The CDR3 extends over 16 amino acids. V lost 4 bases and J lost 1, with 13 bases in between.

The chain has TRBV4-2 and TRBJ2-6; TRBD1 aligns across 7 bases. Unmatched junction bases numbered 8, after V lost 4 bases and J lost 2 bases. Germline V CDR1 and CDR2: LGHNA, YNFKEQ. The length of the CDR3 is 17 residues. For the CDR3, the DNA is TGTGCCAGCAGCCCCCCACTCACAGGGGCTGGGGCCAACGTCCTGACTTTC. Translating it yields CASSPPLTGAGANVLTF.

The gene calls are TRBV30 and TRBJ2-1; 7 bases are shared with TRBD2. The junction had 5 bases not matched to a gene; V was cut back by 3 bases and J by 6 bases. The CDR3 length is 13 residues. CDR1 and CDR2 (germline): GTSNPN, SVGIG (reference sequence). CDR3 nucleotide sequence: TGTGCCTGGAGCGGGAGGCCCGGCAATGAGCAGTTCTTC. Translated: CAWSGRPGNEQFF.

The chain employs TRBV2 and TRBJ2-3, with 8 positions matching TRBD2. V lost 3 bases and J lost 5; bases outside the gene matches: 10. CDR3 size: 16 residues. Germline CDR1 is SNHLY and CDR2 is FYNNEI. DNA for the CDR3: TGTGCCAGCAGTGAGGAGCGGGGGTGGGGTGGAGATACGCAGTATTTT. Amino acids: CASSEERGWGGDTQYF.

The genes are TRBV20-1 and TRBJ2-1; D uncertain. Deletions cut 6 bases from V and 10 bases from J, with 10 bases between. CDR3 length equals 10 residues. Per germline, CDR1 DFQATT and CDR2 SNEGSKA (reference sequence). This CDR3 is CSAGAGEQFF. As DNA, the CDR3 is TGCAGTGCCGGAGCTGGAGAGCAGTTCTTC.

The V gene is TRBV6-5, the J gene TRBJ1-2; no definite D call. Per the germline V gene, CDR1 is MNHEY and CDR2 is SVGAGI. CDR3 length equals 13 residues. V dropped 8 bases and J dropped 1 base, with 11 bases sitting between them. CDR3 DNA sequence: TGTGCCAGCCGGGAGGCATTTAACTATGGCTACACCTTC. Translated: CASREAFNYGYTF.

J is TRBJ1-2 and V is TRBV7-2; D is possibly TRBD1 (5 bases). V lost 5 bases and J lost 4, with 20 bases in between. This CDR3 region has 16 residues. Germline assignment: CDR1 SGHTA and CDR2 FQGNSA. Written as DNA, the CDR3 is TGTGCCAGCAGCGAGGGCAGGGACTCCAGAGCCTATGGCTACACCTTC. It yields the protein CASSEGRDSRAYGYTF.

This clone showed up just a few times. The J gene is TRBJ2-7, the V gene TRBV6-1; TRBD1 agrees at 7 bases. The trim removed 2 bases at V and 3 bases at J, leaving 7 bases unmatched. Germline-derived CDR1 and CDR2 are MNHNS and SASEGT. CDR3 length: 15 amino acids. The DNA for the CDR3 is TGTGCCAGCAGTGAATTGGTGGGACAGAACTACGAGCAGTACTTC. Translating gives CASSELVGQNYEQYF.